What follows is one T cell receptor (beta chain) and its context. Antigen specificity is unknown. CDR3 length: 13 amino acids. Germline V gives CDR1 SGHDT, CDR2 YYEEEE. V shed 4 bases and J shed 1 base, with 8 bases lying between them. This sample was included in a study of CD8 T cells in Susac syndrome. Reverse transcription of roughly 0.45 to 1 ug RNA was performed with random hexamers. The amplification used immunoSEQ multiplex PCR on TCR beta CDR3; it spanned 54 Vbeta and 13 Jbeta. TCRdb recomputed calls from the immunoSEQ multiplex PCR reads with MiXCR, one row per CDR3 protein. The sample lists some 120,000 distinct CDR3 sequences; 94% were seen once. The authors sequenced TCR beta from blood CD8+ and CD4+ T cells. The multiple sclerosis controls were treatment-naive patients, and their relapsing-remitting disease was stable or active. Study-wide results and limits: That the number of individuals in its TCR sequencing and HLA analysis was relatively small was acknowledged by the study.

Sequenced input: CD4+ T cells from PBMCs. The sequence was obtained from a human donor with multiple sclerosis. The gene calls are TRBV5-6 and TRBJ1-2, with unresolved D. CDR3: CASSGTLNYGYTF. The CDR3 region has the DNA TGTGCCAGCAGCGGTACACTTAACTATGGCTACACCTTC.